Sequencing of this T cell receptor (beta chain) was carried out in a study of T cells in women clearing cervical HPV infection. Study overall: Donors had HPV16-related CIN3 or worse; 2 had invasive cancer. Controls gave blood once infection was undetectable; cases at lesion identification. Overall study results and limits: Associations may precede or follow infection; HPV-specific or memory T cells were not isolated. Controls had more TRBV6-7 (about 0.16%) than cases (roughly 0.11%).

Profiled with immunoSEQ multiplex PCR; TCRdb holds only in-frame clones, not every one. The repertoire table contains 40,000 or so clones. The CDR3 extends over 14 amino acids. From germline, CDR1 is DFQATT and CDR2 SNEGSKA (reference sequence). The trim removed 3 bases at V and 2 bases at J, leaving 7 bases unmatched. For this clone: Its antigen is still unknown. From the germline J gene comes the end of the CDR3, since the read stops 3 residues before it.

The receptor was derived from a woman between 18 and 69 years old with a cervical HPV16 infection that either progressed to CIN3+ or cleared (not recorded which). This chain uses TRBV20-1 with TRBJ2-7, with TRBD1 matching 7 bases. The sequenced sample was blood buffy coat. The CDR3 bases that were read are TGCAGTGCTAGGCCTACAGGGGCCGCCTACGAG. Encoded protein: CSARPTGAAYE. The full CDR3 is CSARPTGAAYEQYF.